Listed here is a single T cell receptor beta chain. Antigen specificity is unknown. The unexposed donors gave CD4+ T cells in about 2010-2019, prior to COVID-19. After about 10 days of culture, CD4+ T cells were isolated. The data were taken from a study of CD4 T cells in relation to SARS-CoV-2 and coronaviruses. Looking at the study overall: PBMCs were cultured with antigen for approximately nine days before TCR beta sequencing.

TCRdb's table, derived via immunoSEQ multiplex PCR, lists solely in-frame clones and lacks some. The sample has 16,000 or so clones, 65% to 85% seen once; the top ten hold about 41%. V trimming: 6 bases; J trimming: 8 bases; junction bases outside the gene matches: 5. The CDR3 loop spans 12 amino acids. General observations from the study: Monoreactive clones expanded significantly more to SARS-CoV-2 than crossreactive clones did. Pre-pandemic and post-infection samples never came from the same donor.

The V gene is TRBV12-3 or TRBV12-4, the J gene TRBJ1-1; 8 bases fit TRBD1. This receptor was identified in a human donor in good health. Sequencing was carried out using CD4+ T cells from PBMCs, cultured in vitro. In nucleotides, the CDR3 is TGTGCCAGCAGCGCCGGGACAGGAGAAGCTTTCTTT. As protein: CASSAGTGEAFF.